This T cell receptor (beta chain) stems from a study of blood T cells in healthy people across ages. Study-wide background: About one barcoded beta molecule per two T cells was the capture yield of template switching. Study-level results: It was not known whether donors were CMV positive (a possible confounder of expanded clonotype changes). Compared with aged donors, long-lived donors showed fewer expanded clones, suggesting selection.

For the second PCR, which ran for 7 to 11 cycles, a sample-barcoded 5' primer and a J-beta primer mix were used. MiXCR was run by TCRdb on the 5' RACE reads, yielding one entry per CDR3 protein. The sample yields 980,000 or so distinct CDR3 sequences, roughly 48% seen once. Isolating PBMCs gave at least 6.5 million of these cells per sample. About this clonotype: What it binds is unknown.

Trimming removed 8 bases at V and 3 bases at J, with 20 bases between. The CDR3 loop spans 15 amino acids. The germline CDR1 and CDR2 sequences are MNHEY and SMNVEV (reference sequence). The gene calls are TRBV27 and TRBJ2-7; weak D call: TRBD1 (6 bases). What was sequenced was blood. The receptor was derived from a man aged 25-40 years in good health. CDR3 coding DNA: TGTGCCAGCCGAGAGCTCCGACAGGTCCACTACGAGCAGTACTTC. Its translation: CASRELRQVHYEQYF.